This TCR beta chain is drawn from a study of T cell repertoires in cytomegalovirus infection. This CDR3 contains 12 residues. With 5 bases removed from V and 4 bases from J, the gap between germline ends came to 9 bases. The germline gives CDR1 SGHTA, CDR2 FQGNSA. One entry per CDR3 protein, called by TCRdb with MiXCR from the reads. There are fewer than 550,000 distinct CDR3 sequences in the sample; 26% occur only once, and approximately 13% lies in the top ten. This receptor was taken from a human donor in good health (CMV status not recorded). Some clones in this sample may be carry-over from other donors' samples. Sequencing was done on a sample of PBMCs. The V gene is TRBV7-2, the J gene TRBJ2-7; the D is unclear. The CDR3 reads CASSAALYEQYF. The DNA of the CDR3 is TGTGCCAGCAGCGCTGCCCTATACGAGCAGTACTTC.